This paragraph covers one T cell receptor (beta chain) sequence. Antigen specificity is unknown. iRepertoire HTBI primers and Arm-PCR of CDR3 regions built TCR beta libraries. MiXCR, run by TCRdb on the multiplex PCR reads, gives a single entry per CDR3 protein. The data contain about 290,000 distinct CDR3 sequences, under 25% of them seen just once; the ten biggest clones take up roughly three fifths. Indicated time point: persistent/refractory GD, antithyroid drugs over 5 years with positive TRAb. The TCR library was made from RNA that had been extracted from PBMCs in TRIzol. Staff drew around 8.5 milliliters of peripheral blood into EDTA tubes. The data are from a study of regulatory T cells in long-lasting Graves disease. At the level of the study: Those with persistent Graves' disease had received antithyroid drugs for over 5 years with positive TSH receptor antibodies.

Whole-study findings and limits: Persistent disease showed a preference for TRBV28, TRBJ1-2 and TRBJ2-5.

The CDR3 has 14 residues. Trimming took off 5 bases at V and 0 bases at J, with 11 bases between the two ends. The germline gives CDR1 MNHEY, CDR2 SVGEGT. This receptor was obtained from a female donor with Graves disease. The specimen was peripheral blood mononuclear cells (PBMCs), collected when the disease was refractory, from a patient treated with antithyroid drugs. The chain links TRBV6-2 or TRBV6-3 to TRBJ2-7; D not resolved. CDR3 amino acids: CASSGRRNSYEQYF. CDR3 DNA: TGTGCCAGCAGTGGAAGACGGAACTCCTACGAGCAGTACTTC.